The next 4 T cell receptor beta chains were all read from a single sample in a study of post-analysis software for immune sequencing data. General study results and limits: Compared with controls, patients had more of about 5 TRBV segments, including TRBV5-6, TRBV5-1 and TRBV20-1.

Antigens for these TCRs are unknown. The library was made from cDNA and included unique molecular identifiers. TCRdb processed the PCR reads anew with MiXCR; each CDR3 protein has one entry. Here the sample spans about 200,000 distinct CDR3 sequences, over 25% being singletons. Sequenced sample: blood. These receptors came from a girl aged 2-17 years with multiple sclerosis.

The chain is built from TRBV20-1 and TRBJ2-2, with TRBD2 matching 10 bases. CDR1 and CDR2 from the germline V gene are DFQATT and SNEGSKA (reference sequence). This CDR3 is built from 14 residues. V shed 6 bases, J shed 1 base, and the junction held 2 bases outside the gene matches. Written as DNA, the CDR3 is TGCAGTGCGAGGACTAGCGGGAACACCGGGGAGCTGTTTTTT. Protein: CSARTSGNTGELFF.

As to this clonotype: One base away lies a much larger clone, so this may be a sequencing read error. V is TRBV29-1 and J is TRBJ2-1, with D hard to call. The germline V and J ends were trimmed by 5 bases and 0 bases, with 8 bases remaining between them. Germline V gene lookup returns CDR1 SQVTM and CDR2 ANQGSEA. The CDR3 consists of 13 residues. The CDR3 nucleotides read TGCAGCGTTAGGGCTAGCTCCTACAATGAGCAGTTCTTC. Translation gives CSVRASSYNEQFF.

Comments on this clonotype: Since a much larger clone is just one base distant, this may be a read error. This chain links TRBV6-5 with TRBJ2-3; possibly TRBD2 for D (5 bases). CDR1 is MNHEY and CDR2 is SVGAGI in the germline V gene. The CDR3 has 12 residues. CDR3 residues: CACSERRNTQYF. CDR3 coding DNA: TGTGCCTGCAGTGAGAGGAGGAATACGCAGTATTTT.

This sequence joins TRBV7-2 and TRBJ1-4; 8 positions match TRBD1. This CDR3 is built from 16 residues. V gave up 4 bases and J gave up 3 bases; unmatched junction bases: 7. Germline assignment: CDR1 SGHTA and CDR2 FQGNSA. CDR3 sequence reads: CASSSKQGAANEKLFF. The CDR3 DNA reads TGTGCCAGCAGCTCCAAGCAGGGGGCAGCTAATGAAAAACTGTTTTTT.